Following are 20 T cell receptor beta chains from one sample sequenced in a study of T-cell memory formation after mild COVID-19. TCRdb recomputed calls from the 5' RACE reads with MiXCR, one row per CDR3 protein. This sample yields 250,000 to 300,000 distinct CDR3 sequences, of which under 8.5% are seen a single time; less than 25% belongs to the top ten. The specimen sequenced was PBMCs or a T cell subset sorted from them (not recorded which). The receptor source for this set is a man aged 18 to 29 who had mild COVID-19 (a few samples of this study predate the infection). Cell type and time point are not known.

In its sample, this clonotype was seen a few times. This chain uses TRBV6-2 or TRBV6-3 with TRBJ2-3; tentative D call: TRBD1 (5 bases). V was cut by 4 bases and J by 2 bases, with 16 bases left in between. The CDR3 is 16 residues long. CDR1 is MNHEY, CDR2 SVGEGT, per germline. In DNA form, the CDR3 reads TGTGCCAGCAGTTCGACGGACAACTTTTTCACAGATACGCAGTATTTT. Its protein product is CASSSTDNFFTDTQYF.

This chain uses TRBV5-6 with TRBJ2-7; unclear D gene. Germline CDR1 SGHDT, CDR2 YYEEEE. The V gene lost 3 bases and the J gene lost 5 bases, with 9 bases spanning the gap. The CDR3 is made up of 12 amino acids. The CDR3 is CASSWTNHEQYF. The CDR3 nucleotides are TGTGCCAGCAGCTGGACCAACCACGAGCAGTACTTC. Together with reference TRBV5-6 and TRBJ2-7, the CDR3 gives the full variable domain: DAGVTQSPTHLIKTRGQQVTLRCSPKSGHDTVSWYQQALGQGPQFIFQYYEEEERQRGNFPDRFSGHQFPNYSSELNVNALLLGDSALYLCASSWTNHEQYFGPGTRLTVT.

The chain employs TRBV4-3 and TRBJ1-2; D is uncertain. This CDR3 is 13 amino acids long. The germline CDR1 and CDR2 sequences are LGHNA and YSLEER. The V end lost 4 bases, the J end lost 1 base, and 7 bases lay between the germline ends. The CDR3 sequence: CASSRGNNYGYTF. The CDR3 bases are TGCGCCAGCAGCCGTGGGAATAACTATGGCTACACCTTC.

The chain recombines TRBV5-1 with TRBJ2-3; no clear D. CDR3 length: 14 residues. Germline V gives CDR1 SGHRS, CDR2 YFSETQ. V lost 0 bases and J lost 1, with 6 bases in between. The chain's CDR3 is CASSLASRTDTQYF. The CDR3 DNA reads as TGCGCCAGCAGCTTGGCCTCACGCACAGATACGCAGTATTTT.

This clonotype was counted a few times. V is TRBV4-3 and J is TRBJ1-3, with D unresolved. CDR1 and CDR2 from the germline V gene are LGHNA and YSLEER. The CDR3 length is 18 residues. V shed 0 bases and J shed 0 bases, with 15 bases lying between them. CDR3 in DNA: TGCGCCAGCAGCCAAGAACCGGGCGTTTTCCTCTCTGGAAACACCATATATTTT. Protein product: CASSQEPGVFLSGNTIYF.

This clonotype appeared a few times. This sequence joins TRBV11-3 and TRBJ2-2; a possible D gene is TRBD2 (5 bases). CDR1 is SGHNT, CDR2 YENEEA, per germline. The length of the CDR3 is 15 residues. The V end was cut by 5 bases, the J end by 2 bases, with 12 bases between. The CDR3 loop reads CASSPSLANTGELFF. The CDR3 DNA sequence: TGTGCCAGCAGCCCCTCGCTAGCCAACACCGGGGAGCTGTTTTTT.

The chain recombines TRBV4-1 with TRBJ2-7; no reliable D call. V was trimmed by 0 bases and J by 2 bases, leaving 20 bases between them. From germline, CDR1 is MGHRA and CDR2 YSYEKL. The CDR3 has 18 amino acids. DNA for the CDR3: TGCGCCAGCAGCCAAGATCCGTCTAGGTATTTAAGCACCTACGAGCAGTACTTC. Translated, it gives CASSQDPSRYLSTYEQYF.

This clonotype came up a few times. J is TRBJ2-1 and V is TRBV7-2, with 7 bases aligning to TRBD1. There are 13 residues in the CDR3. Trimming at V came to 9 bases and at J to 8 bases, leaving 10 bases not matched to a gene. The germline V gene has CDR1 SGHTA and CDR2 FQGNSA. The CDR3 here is CASTTYRGDEQFF. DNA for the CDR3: TGTGCCAGTACTACTTACAGGGGAGATGAGCAGTTCTTC.

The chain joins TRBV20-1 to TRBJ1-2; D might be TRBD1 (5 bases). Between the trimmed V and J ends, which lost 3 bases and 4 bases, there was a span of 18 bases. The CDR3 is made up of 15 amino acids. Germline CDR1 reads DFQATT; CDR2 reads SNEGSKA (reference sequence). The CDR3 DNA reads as TGCAGTGCTAGGGATCCAAGCAGGACATTCTATGGCTACACCTTC. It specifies CSARDPSRTFYGYTF.

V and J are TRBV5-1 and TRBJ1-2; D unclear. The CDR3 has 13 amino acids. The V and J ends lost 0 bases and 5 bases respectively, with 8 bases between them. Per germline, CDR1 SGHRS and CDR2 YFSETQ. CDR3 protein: CASSLEGAYGYTF. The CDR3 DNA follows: TGCGCCAGCAGCTTGGAGGGAGCTTATGGCTACACCTTC. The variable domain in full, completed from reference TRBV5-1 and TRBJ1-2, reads KAGVTQTPRYLIKTRGQQVTLSCSPISGHRSVSWYQQTPGQGLQFLFEYFSETQRNKGNFPGRFSGRQFSNSRSEMNVSTLELGDSALYLCASSLEGAYGYTFGSGTRLTVV.

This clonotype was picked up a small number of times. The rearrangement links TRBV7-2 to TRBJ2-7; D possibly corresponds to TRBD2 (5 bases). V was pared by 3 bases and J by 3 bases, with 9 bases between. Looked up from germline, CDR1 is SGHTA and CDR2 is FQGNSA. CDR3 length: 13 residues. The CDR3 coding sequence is TGTGCCAGCAGCTTGGGAGTCCTCTACGAGCAGTACTTC. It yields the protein CASSLGVLYEQYF. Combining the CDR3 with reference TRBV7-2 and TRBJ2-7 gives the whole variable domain GAGVSQSPSNKVTEKGKDVELRCDPISGHTALYWYRQSLGQGLEFLIYFQGNSAPDKSGLPSDRFSAERTGGSVSTLTIQRTQQEDSAVYLCASSLGVLYEQYFGPGTRLTVT.

The CDR3 loop is CASSPPSVPNSPLHF. In nucleotides, the CDR3 is TGTGCCAGCTCACCACCATCGGTACCTAATTCACCCCTCCACTTT. The chain combines TRBV18 with TRBJ1-6; D ambiguous. Germline V CDR1 and CDR2: KGHSH, LQKENI. Trimming left V 0 bases short and J 6 bases short, with 9 bases between. The CDR3 is 15 amino acids.

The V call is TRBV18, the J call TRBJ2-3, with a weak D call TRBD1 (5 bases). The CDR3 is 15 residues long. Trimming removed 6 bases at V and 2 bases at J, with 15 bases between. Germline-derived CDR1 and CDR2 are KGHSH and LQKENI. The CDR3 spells CASSQGRDVTDTQYF. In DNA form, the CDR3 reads TGTGCCAGCTCCCAGGGTAGAGACGTCACAGATACGCAGTATTTT.

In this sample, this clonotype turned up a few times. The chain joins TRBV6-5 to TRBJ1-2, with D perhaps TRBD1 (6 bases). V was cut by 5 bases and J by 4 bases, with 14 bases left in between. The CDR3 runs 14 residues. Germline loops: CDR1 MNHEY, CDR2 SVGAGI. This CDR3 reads CASSQDSVLYGYTF. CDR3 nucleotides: TGTGCCAGCAGTCAGGACAGTGTACTCTATGGCTACACCTTC.

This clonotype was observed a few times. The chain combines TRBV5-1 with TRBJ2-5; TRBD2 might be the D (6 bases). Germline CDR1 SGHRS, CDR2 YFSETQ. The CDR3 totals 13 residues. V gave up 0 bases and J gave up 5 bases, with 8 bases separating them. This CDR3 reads CASSLGLDETQYF. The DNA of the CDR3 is TGCGCCAGCAGCTTGGGACTAGATGAGACCCAGTACTTC.

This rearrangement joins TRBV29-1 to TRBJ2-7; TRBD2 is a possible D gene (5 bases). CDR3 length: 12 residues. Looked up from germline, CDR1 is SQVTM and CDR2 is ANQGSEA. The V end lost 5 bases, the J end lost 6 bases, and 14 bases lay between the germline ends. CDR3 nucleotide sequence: TGCAGCGTTCGGGGAGCGAGCGGCGAGCAGTACGTC. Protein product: CSVRGASGEQYV.

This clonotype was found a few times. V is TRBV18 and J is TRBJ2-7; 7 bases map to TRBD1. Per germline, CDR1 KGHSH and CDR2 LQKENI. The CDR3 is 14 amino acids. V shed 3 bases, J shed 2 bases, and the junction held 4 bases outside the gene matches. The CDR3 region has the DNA TGTGCCAGCTCACCTGCGACAGGGCCCTACGAGCAGTACGTC. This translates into CASSPATGPYEQYV.

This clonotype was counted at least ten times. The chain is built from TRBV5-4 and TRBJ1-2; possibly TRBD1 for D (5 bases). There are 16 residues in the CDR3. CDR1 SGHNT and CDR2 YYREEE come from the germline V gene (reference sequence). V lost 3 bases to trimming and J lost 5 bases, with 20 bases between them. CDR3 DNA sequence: TGTGCCAGCAGCTCATTTGTGGCTCAGGGTGATTATGGCTACACCTTC. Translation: CASSSFVAQGDYGYTF.

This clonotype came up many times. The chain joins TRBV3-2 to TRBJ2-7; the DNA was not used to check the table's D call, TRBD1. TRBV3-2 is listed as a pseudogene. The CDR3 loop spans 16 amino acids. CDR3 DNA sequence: TGTGCCAGCAGCCAAGATATGGCGGGGCTCATAGTCGAGCAGTACTTC. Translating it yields CASSQDMAGLIVEQYF.

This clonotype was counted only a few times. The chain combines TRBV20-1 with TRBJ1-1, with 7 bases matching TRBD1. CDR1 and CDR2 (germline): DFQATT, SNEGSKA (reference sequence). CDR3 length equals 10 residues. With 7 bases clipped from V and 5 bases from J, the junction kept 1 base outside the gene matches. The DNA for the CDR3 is TGCAGTGGGGGACAGACTGAAGCTTTCTTT. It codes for CSGGQTEAFF.